The 7 T cell receptor beta chains below all came from one sample that was sequenced in a study of blood T cell repertoires in COVID-19. Only in-frame clones appear in the TCRdb table, and some are missing; sequencing was by immunoSEQ multiplex PCR. This repertoire shows about 230,000 clones, approximately 80% found once; its top ten account for 6% to 9.5%. The sample comprised peripheral blood. All receptors derive from a woman aged 45-65 years with acute or convalescent COVID-19.

The chain joins TRBV3-1 (or the pseudogene TRBV3-2) to TRBJ1-5; the match to TRBD1 covers 7 bases. The CDR3 length is 14 residues. Germline V gene lookup returns CDR1 LGHDT and CDR2 YNNKEL (reference sequence). Trimming cost V 4 bases and J 7 bases; bases outside gene matches: 7. This chain's CDR3 is CASSPDRVRQPQHF. In nucleotides, the CDR3 is TGTGCCAGCAGCCCAGACAGGGTACGGCAGCCCCAGCATTTT.

CDR3 DNA: TGCGCCAGCAGCCTGAACGGGGGAACTAATGAAAAACTGTTTTTT. It is translated as CASSLNGGTNEKLFF. The rearrangement uses TRBV4-3 and TRBJ1-4, with D maybe TRBD1 (5 bases). This CDR3 region has 15 residues. Per the germline V gene, CDR1 is LGHNA and CDR2 is YSLEER. Trimming removed 4 bases at V and 1 base at J, with 10 bases between.

V is TRBV2 and J is TRBJ1-5, with 8 bases aligning to TRBD1. The CDR3 sequence is 14 residues long. Germline V gene sequence: CDR1 SNHLY, CDR2 FYNNEI. V lost 6 bases, J lost 3 bases, and 4 bases stayed unmatched. The CDR3 sequence is CASSRQGNNQPQHF. In nucleotides, the CDR3 is TGTGCCAGCAGCAGACAGGGGAACAATCAGCCCCAGCATTTT.

This chain uses TRBV9 with TRBJ2-7, with D perhaps matching TRBD1 (6 bases). Trimming removed 4 bases from V and 2 bases from J, with 13 bases in between. Germline loops: CDR1 SGDLS, CDR2 YYNGEE. The CDR3 spans 14 residues. CDR3 amino acids: CASSSQGQTYEQYF. The CDR3 DNA follows: TGTGCCAGCAGCTCTCAAGGACAGACCTACGAGCAGTACTTC.

The chain combines TRBV19 with TRBJ1-5; D possibly corresponds to TRBD1 (5 bases). Trimming took 3 bases from V and 7 from J, leaving 16 bases between them. The CDR3 covers 15 residues. The germline V gene has CDR1 LNHDA and CDR2 SQIVND (reference sequence). The CDR3 coding sequence is TGTGCCAGTAGTATCGTAGCGGGGCGAAGCCAGCCCCAGCATTTT. Protein sequence: CASSIVAGRSQPQHF. Full variable domain (remainder filled in from reference TRBV19 and TRBJ1-5): DGGITQSPKYLFRKEGQNVTLSCEQNLNHDAMYWYRQDPGQGLRLIYYSQIVNDFQKGDIAEGYSVSREKKESFPLTVTSAQKNPTAFYLCASSIVAGRSQPQHFGDGTRLSIL.

The gene calls are TRBV4-2 and TRBJ1-2; 8 nucleotides line up with TRBD1. The germline gives CDR1 LGHNA, CDR2 YNFKEQ. J was trimmed by 4 bases and V by 2 bases; bases with no gene match: 6. The CDR3 has 15 amino acids. The CDR3 loop is CASSQPDRDIYGYTF. The CDR3 DNA follows: TGTGCCAGCAGCCAACCGGACAGGGACATCTATGGCTACACCTTC.

The V and J genes are TRBV5-4 and TRBJ2-7, with D perhaps TRBD1 (7 bases). The ends were cut back, 4 bases at V and 11 bases at J, with 16 bases in the middle. From germline, CDR1 is SGHNT and CDR2 YYREEE (reference sequence). The CDR3 sequence is 12 residues long. The CDR3 sequence: CASSRTTGRKYF. CDR3 coding DNA: TGTGCCAGCAGCCGGACGACAGGGAGGAAGTACTTC.